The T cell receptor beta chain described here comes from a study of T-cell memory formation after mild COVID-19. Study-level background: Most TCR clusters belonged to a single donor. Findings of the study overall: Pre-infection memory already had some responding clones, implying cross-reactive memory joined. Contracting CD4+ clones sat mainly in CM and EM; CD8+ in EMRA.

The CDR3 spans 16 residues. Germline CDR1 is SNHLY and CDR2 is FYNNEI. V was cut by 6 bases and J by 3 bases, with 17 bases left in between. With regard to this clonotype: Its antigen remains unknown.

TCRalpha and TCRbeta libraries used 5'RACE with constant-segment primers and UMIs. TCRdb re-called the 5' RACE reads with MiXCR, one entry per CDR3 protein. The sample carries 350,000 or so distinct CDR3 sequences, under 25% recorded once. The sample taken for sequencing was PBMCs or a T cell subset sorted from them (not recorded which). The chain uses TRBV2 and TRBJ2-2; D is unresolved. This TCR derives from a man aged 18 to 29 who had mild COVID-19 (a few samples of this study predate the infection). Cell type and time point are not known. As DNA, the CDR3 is TGTGCCAGCAGCGAGACGGCGCGACCTTACACCGGGGAGCTGTTTTTT. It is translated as CASSETARPYTGELFF.